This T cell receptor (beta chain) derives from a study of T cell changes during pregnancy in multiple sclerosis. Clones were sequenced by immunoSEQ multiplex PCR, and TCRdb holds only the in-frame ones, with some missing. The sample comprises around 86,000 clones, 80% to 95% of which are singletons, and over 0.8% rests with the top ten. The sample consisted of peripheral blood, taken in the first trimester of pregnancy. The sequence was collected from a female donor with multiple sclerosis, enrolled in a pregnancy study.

For the CDR3, the DNA is TGTGCCAGTAGTATGGGTCATCGGAGAGATCAGCCCCAGCATTTT. This gives the protein CASSMGHRRDQPQHF. The rearrangement joins TRBV19 to TRBJ1-5, with D unresolved. Looked up from germline, CDR1 is LNHDA and CDR2 is SQIVND (reference sequence). There are 15 residues in the CDR3. V was pared by 3 bases and J by 5 bases, with 14 bases between.